Presented here are 27 T cell receptor beta chains from one specimen sequenced in a study of cytomegalovirus exposure and HLA in healthy donors. The PCR was carried out with 60 Vbeta primers and 13 Jbeta primers. Measured with immunoSEQ multiplex PCR; TCRdb has only the in-frame clones, and not every one. The sample lists around 130,000 clones, over 60% seen once, with over 0.9% in the top ten. Sequences were obtained from PBMCs. Source of these receptors: a woman aged 55-75 years in good health and CMV-seronegative.

The sample holds one count of this clone. The rearrangement joins TRBV20-1 to TRBJ2-7; tentative D call: TRBD2 (6 bases). CDR1 DFQATT and CDR2 SNEGSKA come from the germline V gene (reference sequence). This CDR3 comprises 11 residues. The CDR3 sequence is CSLLEGGEQYF. The CDR3 DNA sequence: TGCAGCTTACTGGAGGGAGGCGAGCAGTACTTC.

The chain has TRBV29-1 and TRBJ1-1; D gene ambiguous. V lost 2 bases to trimming and J lost 1 base, with 11 bases between them. The CDR3 sequence is 14 residues long. The germline V gene encodes CDR1 SQVTM and CDR2 ANQGSEA. The chain's CDR3 is CSVEFQARNTEAFF. CDR3 DNA sequence: TGCAGCGTTGAATTCCAGGCCCGGAACACTGAAGCTTTCTTT. The full variable domain, with the rest looked up from reference TRBV29-1 and TRBJ1-1, is SAVISQKPSRDICQRGTSLTIQCQVDSQVTMMFWYRQQPGQSLTLIATANQGSEATYESGFVIDKFPISRPNLTFSTLTVSNMSPEDSSIYLCSVEFQARNTEAFFGQGTRLTVV.

Only a few counts were recorded for this clone. The CDR3 region is CARDAKTGSSNQPQHF. For the CDR3, the DNA is TGTGCCAGAGACGCCAAGACAGGTTCTAGCAATCAGCCCCAGCATTTT. The rearrangement uses TRBV19 and TRBJ1-5; perhaps TRBD1 as D (6 bases). The CDR3 is made up of 16 amino acids. Deletions cut 9 bases from V and 0 bases from J, with 18 bases between. The V gene's germline CDR1 is LNHDA and CDR2 SQIVND (reference sequence).

This chain connects TRBV5-1 to TRBJ2-4, with a possible D match to TRBD1 (5 bases). From germline, CDR1 is SGHRS and CDR2 YFSETQ. V was clipped by 0 bases and J by 0 bases, with 13 bases between them. The CDR3 covers 17 residues. The CDR3 DNA is TGCGCCAGCAGCTTGGCCGAGAACAGGCTAGCCAAAAACATTCAGTACTTC. It translates to CASSLAENRLAKNIQYF. The full variable domain, its missing parts supplied by reference TRBV5-1 and TRBJ2-4, is KAGVTQTPRYLIKTRGQQVTLSCSPISGHRSVSWYQQTPGQGLQFLFEYFSETQRNKGNFPGRFSGRQFSNSRSEMNVSTLELGDSALYLCASSLAENRLAKNIQYFGAGTRLSVL.

This chain joins TRBV29-1 and TRBJ2-3, with TRBD2 matching over 12 bases. The junction had 12 bases not matched to a gene; V was cut back by 3 bases and J by 8 bases. Germline V gives CDR1 SQVTM, CDR2 ANQGSEA. The CDR3 sequence is 16 residues long. In DNA form, the CDR3 reads TGCAGCGTTGATGGATCGTCTAGCGGGAGGGCCGCTACGCAGTATTTT. Amino acid sequence: CSVDGSSSGRAATQYF.

The rearrangement links TRBV21-1 to TRBJ2-1; the listed D gene, TRBD2, was not tested against the DNA. TRBV21-1 constitutes a pseudogene. The length of the CDR3 is 17 residues. The CDR3 coding sequence is TGTGCCAGCAGCAAAAGGCCTAGCGGGAGTTCCTACAATGAGCAGTTCTTC. Protein product: CASSKRPSGSSYNEQFF.

The table lists this clone with a count of one. The chain uses TRBV7-9 and TRBJ1-4, with D hard to call. This CDR3 has 12 amino acids. CDR1 and CDR2 from the germline V gene are SEHNR and FQNEAQ (reference sequence). V lost 10 bases and J lost 5, with 11 bases in between. DNA of the CDR3: TGTGCCACCCGGGCGGGAAATGAAAAACTGTTTTTT. Translated, it gives CATRAGNEKLFF.

The chain is built from TRBV2 and TRBJ2-7; 10 nucleotides line up with TRBD2. After removal of 8 bases from V and 1 base from J, the junction contained 8 bases not matched to a gene. There are 15 residues in the CDR3. Looked up from germline, CDR1 is SNHLY and CDR2 is FYNNEI. The CDR3 bases are TGTGCCAGCCAATTAGCGGGGGGTTTATCCTACGAGCAGTACTTC. Protein product: CASQLAGGLSYEQYF. The whole variable domain, remainder taken from reference TRBV2 and TRBJ2-7, is EPEVTQTPSHQVTQMGQEVILRCVPISNHLYFYWYRQILGQKVEFLVSFYNNEISEKSEIFDDQFSVERPDGSNFTLKIRSTKLEDSAMYFCASQLAGGLSYEQYFGPGTRLTVT.

This chain connects TRBV7-9 to TRBJ2-7; D not resolved. With 5 bases removed from V and 7 bases from J, the gap between germline ends came to 9 bases. CDR3 size: 11 residues. Germline V CDR1 and CDR2: SEHNR, FQNEAQ (reference sequence). The CDR3: CASSLQREQYF. In nucleotides, the CDR3 is TGTGCCAGCAGCCTCCAGAGGGAGCAGTACTTC.

The chain combines TRBV7-2 with TRBJ2-3, with D possibly TRBD2 on 7 matching bases. This CDR3 spans 15 amino acids. V gave up 0 bases and J gave up 5 bases, with 12 bases separating them. Germline V gene sequence: CDR1 SGHTA, CDR2 FQGNSA. CDR3 residues: CASSLAGGAVDTQYF. The CDR3 DNA follows: TGTGCCAGCAGCTTAGCGGGGGGGGCGGTAGATACGCAGTATTTT. Full variable domain (missing parts from reference TRBV7-2 and TRBJ2-3): GAGVSQSPSNKVTEKGKDVELRCDPISGHTALYWYRQSLGQGLEFLIYFQGNSAPDKSGLPSDRFSAERTGGSVSTLTIQRTQQEDSAVYLCASSLAGGAVDTQYFGPGTRLTVL.

The V gene is TRBV7-9, the J gene TRBJ2-3; 14 bases are a match to TRBD2. Germline V gene lookup returns CDR1 SEHNR and CDR2 FQNEAQ (reference sequence). The ends lost 5 bases at V and 2 bases at J; junction bases unmatched: 12. CDR3 length equals 19 residues. The CDR3 nucleotides read TGTGCCAGCAGCCCCAGGACTAGCGGGGGGCTCCGGAACACAGATACGCAGTATTTT. It encodes CASSPRTSGGLRNTDTQYF.

The V and J genes are TRBV15 and TRBJ2-1, with 11 bases aligning to TRBD2. The length of the CDR3 is 15 residues. Unmatched junction bases numbered 0, after V lost 1 base and J lost 4 bases. Per the germline V gene, CDR1 is LNHNV and CDR2 is YYDKDF (reference sequence). CDR3 coding DNA: TGTGCCACCAGCAGAGGACTAGCGGGATACAATGAGCAGTTCTTC. Amino acids: CATSRGLAGYNEQFF.

The chain carries TRBV19 and TRBJ1-4; 7 bases agree with TRBD1. The CDR3 contains 13 residues. The trim removed 9 bases at V and 7 bases at J, leaving 8 bases unmatched. CDR1 LNHDA and CDR2 SQIVND come from the germline V gene (reference sequence). In DNA form, the CDR3 reads TGTGCCAGCGGGACAGCCTTAGGTGAAAAACTGTTTTTT. Amino acid sequence: CASGTALGEKLFF.

A few counts support this clone. The rearrangement joins TRBV10-2 to TRBJ1-1; D may be TRBD1 (5 bases). There are 15 residues in the CDR3. V lost 2 bases to trimming and J lost 5 bases, with 15 bases between them. CDR1 and CDR2 from the germline V gene are WSHSY and SAAADI. The CDR3 here is CASSEPEWGVTEAFF. DNA of the CDR3: TGCGCCAGCAGTGAGCCGGAGTGGGGGGTGACTGAAGCTTTCTTT.

The chain combines TRBV7-9 with TRBJ1-5; TRBD1 agrees at 8 bases. Germline V gene sequence: CDR1 SEHNR, CDR2 FQNEAQ (reference sequence). The trim removed 3 bases at V and 7 bases at J, leaving 5 bases unmatched. CDR3 length: 14 residues. The CDR3 loop is CASSLGDRRQPQHF. The CDR3 DNA follows: TGTGCCAGCAGCTTGGGGGACAGGCGGCAGCCCCAGCATTTT.

CDR3 protein: CSAPGNEQYF. CDR3 DNA sequence: TGCAGTGCCCCCGGGAACGAGCAGTACTTC. V usage is TRBV20-1 and J usage is TRBJ2-7; TRBD2 is a possible D gene (5 bases). Trimming shortened V by 6 bases and J by 5 bases, and 8 bases separated the two germline ends. The CDR3 sequence is 10 residues long. CDR1 and CDR2 from the germline V gene are DFQATT and SNEGSKA (reference sequence).

V and J are TRBV28 and TRBJ1-1; 9 bases are a match to TRBD1. The CDR3 covers 14 residues. Germline trimming cut 2 bases from V and 9 bases from J; bases unmatched to any gene: 7. Germline CDR1 reads MDHEN; CDR2 reads SYDVKM. CDR3 sequence reads: CASSLLGTGYKAFF. CDR3 in DNA: TGTGCCAGCAGTTTACTCGGGACAGGGTATAAAGCTTTCTTT.

The chain joins TRBV6-1 to TRBJ2-2, with TRBD1 matching 8 bases. CDR1 and CDR2 from the germline V gene are MNHNS and SASEGT. There are 15 residues in the CDR3. The ends lost 6 bases at V and 7 bases at J; junction bases unmatched: 10. In DNA form, the CDR3 reads TGTGCCAGCAGGAGGACAGGGACGGTCTTCGGGGAGCTGTTTTTT. Residues: CASRRTGTVFGELFF.

The chain links TRBV28 to TRBJ1-2; 8 nucleotides align to TRBD1. From germline, CDR1 is MDHEN and CDR2 SYDVKM. The CDR3 runs 18 residues. The trim removed 4 bases at V and 5 bases at J, leaving 18 bases unmatched. The CDR3 loop reads CASSSLVGQGSGVYGYTF. As DNA, the CDR3 is TGTGCCAGCAGTTCACTCGTAGGACAGGGTTCGGGCGTATATGGCTACACCTTC.

This clone occurred a few times. The chain couples TRBV28 to TRBJ2-7, with 7 nucleotides matching TRBD2. CDR1 is MDHEN, CDR2 SYDVKM, per germline. J gave up 0 bases and V 5 bases, and 7 bases lay outside the gene matches. This CDR3 has 15 residues. CDR3 sequence: CASSPWGGTSYEQYF. CDR3 nucleotides: TGTGCCAGCAGTCCGTGGGGGGGAACCTCCTACGAGCAGTACTTC.

This clone was counted between two and nine times. V is TRBV11-2 and J is TRBJ2-7; D possibly corresponds to TRBD1 (5 bases). Between the trimmed V and J ends, which lost 3 bases and 4 bases, there was a span of 19 bases. Per germline, CDR1 SGHAT and CDR2 FQNNGV. The CDR3 contains 16 residues. CDR3 in amino acids: CASSLSHEGHRYEQYF. The CDR3 region has the DNA TGTGCCAGCAGCTTGTCGCATGAAGGACACCGATACGAGCAGTACTTC.

This chain links TRBV28 with TRBJ1-2; no reliable D call. Germline CDR1 MDHEN, CDR2 SYDVKM. The CDR3 runs 11 residues. V lost 8 bases and J 8 bases, leaving 12 bases between the germline ends. The CDR3 DNA follows: TGTGCCAGCGCCCCCGGAGCGGGCTACACCTTC. Its translation is CASAPGAGYTF.

J is TRBJ1-4 and V is TRBV29-1; D gene uncertain. The germline CDR1 and CDR2 sequences are SQVTM and ANQGSEA. Between the trimmed V and J ends, which lost 1 base and 0 bases, there was a span of 15 bases. This CDR3 region has 17 residues. CDR3 loop: CSVEVPSNSATNEKLFF. The CDR3 nucleotides are TGCAGCGTTGAAGTCCCATCGAATAGTGCAACTAATGAAAAACTGTTTTTT.

This rearrangement joins TRBV30 to TRBJ1-2, with 7 bases that match TRBD1. J lost 1 base, V lost 1 base, and 9 bases had no gene match. Germline values: CDR1 GTSNPN, CDR2 SVGIG (reference sequence). The CDR3 runs 16 residues. CDR3 in amino acids: CAWSEGAGGFNYGYTF. The CDR3 region has the DNA TGTGCCTGGAGTGAAGGGGCAGGGGGTTTTAACTATGGCTACACCTTC.

The chain is built from TRBV9 and TRBJ2-2; D is perhaps TRBD2 (5 bases). The germline gives CDR1 SGDLS, CDR2 YYNGEE. Trimming took 2 bases from V and 5 from J, leaving 7 bases between them. The CDR3 is 13 residues long. CDR3 sequence (DNA): TGTGCCAGCAGCGTTACTAGGACCGGGGAGCTGTTTTTT. It yields the protein CASSVTRTGELFF.

The CDR3 coding sequence is TGTGCCTGGAGTCAACCCGGGACTCCGAACACTGAAGCTTTCTTT. It encodes CAWSQPGTPNTEAFF. The chain links TRBV30 to TRBJ1-1; tentative D call: TRBD1 (5 bases). The germline V and J ends were trimmed by 2 bases and 1 base, with 14 bases remaining between them. Germline CDR1 GTSNPN, CDR2 SVGIG (reference sequence). CDR3 length equals 15 residues.

This clone was recorded once. The chain is built from TRBV6-4 and TRBJ1-2; perhaps TRBD1 as D (6 bases). CDR3 length: 14 amino acids. Germline V gene lookup returns CDR1 MRHNA and CDR2 SNTAGT. For the CDR3, the DNA is TGTCCCATCCCACAGGGTGGGTTTAACTATGGCTACACCTTC. It specifies CPIPQGGFNYGYTF.